The entry below gives a single T cell receptor beta chain sequence along with its context. The antigen is not known. Clones were read by immunoSEQ multiplex PCR, and TCRdb kept only the in-frame ones, dropping some. The sample yields approximately 320,000 clones, under 70% seen once. This sample is part of a study of cytotoxic CD8 clonotypes in ibrutinib-treated CLL. Per germline, CDR1 SGHVS and CDR2 FQNEAQ. The CDR3 is made up of 16 amino acids. Trimming pared 5 bases from V and 0 bases from J, leaving 17 bases between. Study conclusions and caveats: Measured clonality at baseline was greater than in age-matched healthy donors and tracked with circulating CD8+ T-cell counts. Clonality went up at ibrutinib response and then declined back toward baseline at progression. Contraction or stability on treatment characterized the public clonotypes, which were uncommon.

The source is a human donor with chronic lymphocytic leukemia. The chain combines TRBV7-8 with TRBJ2-7; D unclear. This material consisted of PBMCs, taken after 36 months of ibrutinib treatment. Here the CDR3 DNA reads TGTGCCAGCAGCCCACGACGAGTCCAAAGCTCCTACGAGCAGTACTTC. Protein sequence: CASSPRRVQSSYEQYF.